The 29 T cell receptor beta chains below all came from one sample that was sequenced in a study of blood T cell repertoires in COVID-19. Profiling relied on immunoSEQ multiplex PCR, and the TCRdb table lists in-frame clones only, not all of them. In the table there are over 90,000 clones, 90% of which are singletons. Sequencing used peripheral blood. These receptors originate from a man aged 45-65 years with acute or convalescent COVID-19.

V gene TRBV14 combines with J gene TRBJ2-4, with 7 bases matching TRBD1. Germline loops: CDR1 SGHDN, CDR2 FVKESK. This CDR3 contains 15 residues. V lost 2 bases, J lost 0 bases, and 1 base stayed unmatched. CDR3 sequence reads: CASSQTGVAKNIQYF. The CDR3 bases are TGTGCCAGCAGCCAAACAGGGGTAGCCAAAAACATTCAGTACTTC.

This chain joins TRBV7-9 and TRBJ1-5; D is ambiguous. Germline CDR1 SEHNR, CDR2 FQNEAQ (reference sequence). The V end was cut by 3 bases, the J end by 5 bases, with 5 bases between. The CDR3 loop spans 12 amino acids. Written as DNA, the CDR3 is TGTGCCAGCAGCTTCGAGTATCAGCCCCAGCATTTT. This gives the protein CASSFEYQPQHF.

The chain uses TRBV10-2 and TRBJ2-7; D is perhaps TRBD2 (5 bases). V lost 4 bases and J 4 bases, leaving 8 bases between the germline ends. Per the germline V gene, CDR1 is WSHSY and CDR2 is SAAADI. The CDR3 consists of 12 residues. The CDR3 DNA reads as TGCGCCAGCAGTGTACGGGGTTACGAGCAGTACTTC. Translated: CASSVRGYEQYF.

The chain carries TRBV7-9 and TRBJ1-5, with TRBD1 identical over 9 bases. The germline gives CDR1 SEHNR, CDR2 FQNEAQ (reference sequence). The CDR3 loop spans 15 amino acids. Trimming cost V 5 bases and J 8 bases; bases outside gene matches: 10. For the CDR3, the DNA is TGTGCCAGCAGCGGCCCGGGACAGGGAGGTGAGCCCCAGCATTTT. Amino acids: CASSGPGQGGEPQHF.

CDR3 in DNA: TGTGCCAGCAGGCCACCGGGACAGGGGGCGAAGACCCAGTACTTC. It specifies CASRPPGQGAKTQYF. The chain combines TRBV3-1 (or the pseudogene TRBV3-2) with TRBJ2-5, with 12 bases lining up with TRBD1. Germline-derived CDR1 and CDR2 are LGHDT and YNNKEL (reference sequence). J gave up 6 bases and V 6 bases, and 8 bases lay outside the gene matches. This CDR3 spans 15 amino acids.

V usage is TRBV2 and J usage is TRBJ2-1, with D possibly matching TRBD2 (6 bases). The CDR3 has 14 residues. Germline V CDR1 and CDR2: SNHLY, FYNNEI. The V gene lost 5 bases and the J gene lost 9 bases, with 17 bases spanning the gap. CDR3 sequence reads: CASSRLGGVREQFF. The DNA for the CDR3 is TGTGCCAGCAGTCGACTAGGAGGGGTACGTGAGCAGTTCTTC.

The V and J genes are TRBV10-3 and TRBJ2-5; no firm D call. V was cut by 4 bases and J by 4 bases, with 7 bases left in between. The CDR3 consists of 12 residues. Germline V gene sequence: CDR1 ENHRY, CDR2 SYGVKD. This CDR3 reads CAISAPGETQYF. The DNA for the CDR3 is TGTGCCATCAGTGCCCCGGGAGAGACCCAGTACTTC.

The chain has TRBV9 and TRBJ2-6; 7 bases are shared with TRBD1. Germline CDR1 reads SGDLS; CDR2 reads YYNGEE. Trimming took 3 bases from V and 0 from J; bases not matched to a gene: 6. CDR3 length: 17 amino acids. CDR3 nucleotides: TGTGCCAGCAGCGCCGGGACAGCTGTCTCTGGGGCCAACGTCCTGACTTTC. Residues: CASSAGTAVSGANVLTF.

The CDR3, as DNA: TGCGCCAGCAGCGTGGGACAGACTAGAGTCACTGAAGCTTTCTTT. Protein sequence: CASSVGQTRVTEAFF. The chain uses TRBV5-1 and TRBJ1-1; the match to TRBD1 covers 7 bases. CDR3 length equals 15 residues. V trimming: 4 bases; J trimming: 4 bases; junction bases outside the gene matches: 10. Germline assignment: CDR1 SGHRS and CDR2 YFSETQ.

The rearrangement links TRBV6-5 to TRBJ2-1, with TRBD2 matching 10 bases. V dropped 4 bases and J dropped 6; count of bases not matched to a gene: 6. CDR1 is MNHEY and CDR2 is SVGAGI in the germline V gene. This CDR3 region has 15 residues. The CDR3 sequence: CASSSGLAFPNEQFF. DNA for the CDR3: TGTGCCAGCAGTTCGGGACTAGCGTTCCCCAATGAGCAGTTCTTC.

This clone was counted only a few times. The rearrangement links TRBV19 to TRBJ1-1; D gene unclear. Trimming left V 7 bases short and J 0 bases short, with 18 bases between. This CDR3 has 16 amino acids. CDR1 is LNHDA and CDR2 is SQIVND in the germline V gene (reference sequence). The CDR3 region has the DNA TGTGCCAGTACCTTAGTGGGAGGGTCTCTGAACACTGAAGCTTTCTTT. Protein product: CASTLVGGSLNTEAFF.

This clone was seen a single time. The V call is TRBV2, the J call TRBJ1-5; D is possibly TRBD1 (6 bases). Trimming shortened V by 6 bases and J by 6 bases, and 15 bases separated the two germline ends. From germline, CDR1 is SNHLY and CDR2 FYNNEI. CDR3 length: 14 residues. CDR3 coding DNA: TGTGCCAGCAGGAAACAGGGTTCCGGTCAGCCCCAGCATTTT. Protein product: CASRKQGSGQPQHF.

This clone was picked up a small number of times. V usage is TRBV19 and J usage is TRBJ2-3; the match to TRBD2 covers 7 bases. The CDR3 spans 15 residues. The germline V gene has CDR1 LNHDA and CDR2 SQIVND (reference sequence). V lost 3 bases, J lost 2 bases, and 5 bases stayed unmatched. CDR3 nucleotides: TGTGCCAGTAGTATGGGAGCGGGACTCACAGATACGCAGTATTTT. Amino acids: CASSMGAGLTDTQYF.

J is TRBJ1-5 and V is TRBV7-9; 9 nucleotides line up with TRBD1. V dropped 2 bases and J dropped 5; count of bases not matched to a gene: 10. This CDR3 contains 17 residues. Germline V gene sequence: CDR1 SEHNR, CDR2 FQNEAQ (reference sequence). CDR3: CASSLLGTGSGDQPQHF. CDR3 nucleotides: TGTGCCAGCAGCTTATTAGGGACAGGGAGCGGTGATCAGCCCCAGCATTTT.

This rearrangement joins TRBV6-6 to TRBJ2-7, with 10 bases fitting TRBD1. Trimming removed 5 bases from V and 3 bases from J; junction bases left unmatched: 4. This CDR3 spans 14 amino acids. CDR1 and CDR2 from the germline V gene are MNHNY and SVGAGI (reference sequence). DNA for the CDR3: TGTGCCAGCAGTCCGGGACAGGGGAGCTACGAGCAGTACTTC. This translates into CASSPGQGSYEQYF.

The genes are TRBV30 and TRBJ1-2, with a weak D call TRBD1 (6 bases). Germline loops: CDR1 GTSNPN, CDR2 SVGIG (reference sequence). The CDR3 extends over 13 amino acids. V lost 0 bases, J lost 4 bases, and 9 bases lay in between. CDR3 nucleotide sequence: TGTGCCTGGAGTGTATACAGGGTCTATGGCTACACCTTC. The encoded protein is CAWSVYRVYGYTF. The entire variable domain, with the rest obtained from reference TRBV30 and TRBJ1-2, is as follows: SQTIHQWPATLVQPVGSPLSLECTVEGTSNPNLYWYRQAAGRGLQLLFYSVGIGQISSEVPQNLSASRPQDRQFILSSKKLLLSDSGFYLCAWSVYRVYGYTFGSGTRLTVV.

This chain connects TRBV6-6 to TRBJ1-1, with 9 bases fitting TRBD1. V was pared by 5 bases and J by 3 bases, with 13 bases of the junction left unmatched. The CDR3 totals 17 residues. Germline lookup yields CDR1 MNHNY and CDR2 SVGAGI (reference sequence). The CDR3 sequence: CASSPPQGALLYTEAFF. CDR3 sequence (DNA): TGTGCCAGCAGTCCCCCACAGGGGGCTCTGTTGTACACTGAAGCTTTCTTT.

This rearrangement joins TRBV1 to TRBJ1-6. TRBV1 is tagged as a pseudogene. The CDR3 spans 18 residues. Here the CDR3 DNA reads TGCACCAGCAGCCAAGGGCCCCTAGATAGCTCCTATAATTCACCCCTCCACTTT. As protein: CTSSQGPLDSSYNSPLHF.

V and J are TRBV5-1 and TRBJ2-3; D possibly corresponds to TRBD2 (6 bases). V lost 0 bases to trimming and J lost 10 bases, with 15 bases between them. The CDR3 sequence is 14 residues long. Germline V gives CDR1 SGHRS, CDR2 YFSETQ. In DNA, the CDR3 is TGCGCCAGCAGCTTGGACCCGGGGAGGAGTTCGCAGTATTTT. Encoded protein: CASSLDPGRSSQYF.

Here the CDR3 DNA reads TGCGCCAGCAGCAAGGGGGGTGCGGGAGGGATCGAACAGTACTTC. Its protein is CASSKGGAGGIEQYF. The rearrangement joins TRBV5-1 to TRBJ2-7; 9 nucleotides match TRBD2. J gave up 10 bases and V 4 bases, and 15 bases lay outside the gene matches. CDR3 length: 15 amino acids. Per germline, CDR1 SGHRS and CDR2 YFSETQ.

CDR3 protein: CASRGGSGYQETQYF. The CDR3 DNA reads as TGTGCCAGTCGCGGGGGGTCGGGCTACCAAGAGACCCAGTACTTC. The J gene is TRBJ2-5, the V gene TRBV7-9; 8 bases map to TRBD2. Trimming cost V 9 bases and J 0 bases; bases outside gene matches: 9. Germline assignment: CDR1 SEHNR and CDR2 FQNEAQ (reference sequence). This CDR3 has 15 amino acids.

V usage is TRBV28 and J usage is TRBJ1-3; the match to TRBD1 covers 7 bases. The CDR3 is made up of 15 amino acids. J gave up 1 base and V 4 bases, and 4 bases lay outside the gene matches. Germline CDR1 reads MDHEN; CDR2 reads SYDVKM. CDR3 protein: CASSSGGQSGNTIYF. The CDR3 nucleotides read TGTGCCAGCAGTTCCGGGGGACAGTCTGGAAACACCATATATTTT.

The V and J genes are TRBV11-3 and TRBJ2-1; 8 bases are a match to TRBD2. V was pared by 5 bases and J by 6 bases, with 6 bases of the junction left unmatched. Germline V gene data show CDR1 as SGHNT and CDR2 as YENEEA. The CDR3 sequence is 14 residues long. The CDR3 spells CASSLPGTSNEQFF. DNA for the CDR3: TGTGCCAGCAGCCTTCCCGGGACTAGCAATGAGCAGTTCTTC.

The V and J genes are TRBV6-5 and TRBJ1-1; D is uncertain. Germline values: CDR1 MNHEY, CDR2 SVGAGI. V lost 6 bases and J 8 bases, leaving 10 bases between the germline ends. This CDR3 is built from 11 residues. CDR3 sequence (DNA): TGTGCCAGCAGCCGAAGAGGAGAAGCTTTCTTT. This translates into CASSRRGEAFF.

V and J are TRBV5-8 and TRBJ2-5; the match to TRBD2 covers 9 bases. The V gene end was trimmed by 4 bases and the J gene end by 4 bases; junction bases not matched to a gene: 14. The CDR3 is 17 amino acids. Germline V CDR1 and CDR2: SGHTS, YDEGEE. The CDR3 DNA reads TGTGCCAGCAGCCTGCACCTGGGCGGGAGGGCCGTAGAGACCCAGTACTTC. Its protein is CASSLHLGGRAVETQYF. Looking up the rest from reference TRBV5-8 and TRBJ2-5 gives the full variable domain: EAGVTQSPTHLIKTRGQQATLRCSPISGHTSVYWYQQALGLGLQFLLWYDEGEERNRGNFPPRFSGRQFPNYSSELNVNALELEDSALYLCASSLHLGGRAVETQYFGPGTRLLVL.

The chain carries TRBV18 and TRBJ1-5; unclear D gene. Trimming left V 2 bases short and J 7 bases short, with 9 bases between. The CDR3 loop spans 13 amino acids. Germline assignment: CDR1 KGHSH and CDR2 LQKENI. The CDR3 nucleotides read TGTGCCAGCTCACCAAACCAGCGGCAGCCCCAGCATTTT. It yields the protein CASSPNQRQPQHF.

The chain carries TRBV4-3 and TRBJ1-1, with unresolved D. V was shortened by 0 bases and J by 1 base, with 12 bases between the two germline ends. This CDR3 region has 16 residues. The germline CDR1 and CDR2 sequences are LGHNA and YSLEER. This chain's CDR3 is CASSQDFGIKNTEAFF. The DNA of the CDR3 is TGCGCCAGCAGCCAAGATTTCGGGATAAAGAACACTGAAGCTTTCTTT.

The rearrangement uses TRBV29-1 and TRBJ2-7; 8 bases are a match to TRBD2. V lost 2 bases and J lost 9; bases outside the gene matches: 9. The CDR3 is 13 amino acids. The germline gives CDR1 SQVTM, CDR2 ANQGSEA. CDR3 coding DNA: TGCAGCGTTGAACTAGCGGGTAGCAGGGTGCAGTACTTC. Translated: CSVELAGSRVQYF.

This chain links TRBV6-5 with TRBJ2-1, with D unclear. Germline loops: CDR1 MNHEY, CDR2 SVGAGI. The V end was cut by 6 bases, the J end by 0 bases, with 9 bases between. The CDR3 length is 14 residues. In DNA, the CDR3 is TGTGCCAGCAGGAAGGCTAGCTCCTACAATGAGCAGTTCTTC. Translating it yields CASRKASSYNEQFF.